The 18 T cell receptor beta chains presented below share a single source sample, sequenced in a study of cytomegalovirus exposure and HLA in healthy donors. The PCR used 60 Vbeta and 13 Jbeta primers. TCRdb's copy holds only in-frame clones and misses some; the assay was immunoSEQ multiplex PCR. In the table there are 130,000 to 150,000 clones, roughly 80% of which are singletons. The source material was PBMCs. The receptors derive from a woman aged 25 to 45 in good health and CMV-seronegative.

This clone was seen more than once but under ten times. V and J are TRBV10-2 and TRBJ2-1; TRBD2 agrees at 9 bases. V was pared by 10 bases and J by 4 bases, with 8 bases of the junction left unmatched. The CDR3 length is 14 residues. Germline V CDR1 and CDR2: WSHSY, SAAADI. The chain's CDR3 is CATSLAGDYNEQFF. The CDR3 DNA sequence: TGCGCCACTTCGTTAGCGGGGGATTACAATGAGCAGTTCTTC.

In nucleotides, the CDR3 is TGTGCCAGCAGTTTGTTTTCAGGGCTGTTTATAACTGAAGCTTTCTTT. Translation gives CASSLFSGLFITEAFF. The chain recombines TRBV27 with TRBJ1-1; possibly TRBD1 for D (5 bases). The V end lost 3 bases, the J end lost 5 bases, and 19 bases lay between the germline ends. CDR1 MNHEY and CDR2 SMNVEV come from the germline V gene (reference sequence). The CDR3 totals 16 residues.

The J gene is TRBJ2-3, the V gene TRBV19; 7 bases are a match to TRBD1. The V segment lost 4 bases and the J segment 7 bases; nucleotides outside the gene matches: 5. CDR1 is LNHDA, CDR2 SQIVND, per germline (reference sequence). The CDR3 runs 13 residues. The CDR3 here is CASSTSDRYTQYF. The DNA of the CDR3 is TGTGCCAGTAGTACCTCGGACAGGTATACGCAGTATTTT.

The rearrangement uses TRBV4-1 and TRBJ2-7, with 11 positions matching TRBD1. Germline values: CDR1 MGHRA, CDR2 YSYEKL. The CDR3 consists of 18 residues. The V and J ends lost 1 base and 5 bases, in that order; junction bases with no gene match: 13. CDR3 DNA: TGCGCCAGCAGCCAAGCAAACCTGTTCGGACAGGGGGCGAACGAGCAGTACTTC. It translates to CASSQANLFGQGANEQYF.

This chain links TRBV7-3 with TRBJ2-1, with D possibly TRBD1 on 6 matching bases. The CDR3 sequence is 15 residues long. Per the germline V gene, CDR1 is SGHTA and CDR2 is FQGTGA. V gave up 3 bases and J gave up 8 bases, with 17 bases separating them. CDR3 sequence: CASSFGRGRYDEQFF. The CDR3 bases are TGTGCCAGCAGCTTCGGAAGGGGGAGATACGATGAGCAGTTCTTC.

A single count supports this clone. The rearrangement uses TRBV4-3 and TRBJ2-7; 11 positions match TRBD1. CDR1 and CDR2 from the germline V gene are LGHNA and YSLEER. The CDR3 runs 16 residues. V was clipped by 3 bases and J by 4 bases; unmatched bases: 8. The CDR3 reads CASSHPDRGLRYEQYF. The CDR3 DNA follows: TGCGCCAGCAGCCACCCGGACAGGGGGCTTAGGTACGAGCAGTACTTC.

The chain is built from TRBV5-1 and TRBJ1-2; D might be TRBD1 (5 bases). With 3 bases removed from V and 1 base from J, the gap between germline ends came to 7 bases. The CDR3 spans 13 residues. Germline CDR1 reads SGHRS; CDR2 reads YFSETQ. CDR3 nucleotides: TGCGCCAGCAGCTACAGGTATAACTATGGCTACACCTTC. Translation gives CASSYRYNYGYTF.

This clone was seen a single time. V and J are TRBV7-9 and TRBJ1-2, with 11 bases identical to TRBD1. After removal of 6 bases from V and 8 bases from J, the junction contained 14 bases not matched to a gene. The CDR3 extends over 16 amino acids. Germline lookup yields CDR1 SEHNR and CDR2 FQNEAQ (reference sequence). The CDR3 nucleotides read TGTGCCAGCAGGCTTTGGTCCGGGACAGGGGGTCGCGGCTACACCTTC. Translating gives CASRLWSGTGGRGYTF.

The chain is built from TRBV7-9 and TRBJ2-7, with D maybe TRBD2 (5 bases). Deletions cut 2 bases from V and 3 bases from J, with 5 bases between. CDR3 size: 12 residues. The germline CDR1 and CDR2 sequences are SEHNR and FQNEAQ (reference sequence). The CDR3 protein is CASSLTSYEQYF. As DNA, the CDR3 is TGTGCCAGCAGCTTAACTAGCTACGAGCAGTACTTC.

The chain employs TRBV15 and TRBJ2-1, with a possible D match to TRBD1 (6 bases). CDR1 is LNHNV, CDR2 YYDKDF, per germline (reference sequence). This CDR3 has 15 amino acids. The ends were cut back, 3 bases at V and 6 bases at J, with 15 bases in the middle. CDR3 region: CATSSRRGPGNEQFF. The DNA for the CDR3 is TGTGCCACCAGCAGTCGCAGGGGTCCGGGCAATGAGCAGTTCTTC. The full variable domain, completed using reference TRBV15 and TRBJ2-1, is DAMVIQNPRYQVTQFGKPVTLSCSQTLNHNVMYWYQQKSSQAPKLLFHYYDKDFNNEADTPDNFQSRRPNTSFCFLDIRSPGLGDTAMYLCATSSRRGPGNEQFFGPGTRLTVL.

The chain carries TRBV11-2 and TRBJ2-1; the match to TRBD2 covers 7 bases. Germline V lookup: CDR1 SGHAT, CDR2 FQNNGV. The CDR3 length is 16 residues. Trimming took 5 bases from V and 0 from J; bases not matched to a gene: 7. This chain's CDR3 is CASSTWDYNSYNEQFF. The CDR3 DNA follows: TGTGCCAGCAGCACCTGGGACTACAACTCCTACAATGAGCAGTTCTTC.

The V and J genes are TRBV4-1 and TRBJ2-5; D perhaps matches TRBD2 (6 bases). The CDR3 runs 18 residues. V was trimmed by 0 bases and J by 1 base, leaving 18 bases between them. Germline-derived CDR1 and CDR2 are MGHRA and YSYEKL. The CDR3 is CASSQDPRRGRSQETQYF. The CDR3 DNA reads as TGCGCCAGCAGCCAAGACCCCCGGAGGGGCCGATCCCAAGAGACCCAGTACTTC.

The chain uses TRBV28 and TRBJ1-2; D remains ambiguous. Germline CDR1 reads MDHEN; CDR2 reads SYDVKM. V was clipped by 6 bases and J by 3 bases, with 8 bases between them. This CDR3 spans 12 amino acids. The CDR3 DNA sequence: TGTGCCAGCAGAGCGGGAGACTATGGCTACACCTTC. Translating it yields CASRAGDYGYTF.

The chain combines TRBV4-3 with TRBJ2-7; 7 bases match TRBD1. The CDR3 contains 15 residues. Germline values: CDR1 LGHNA, CDR2 YSLEER. J lost 1 base, V lost 2 bases, and 5 bases had no gene match. Here the CDR3 DNA reads TGCGCCAGCAGCCAACAAAGGACAGGTTCCTACGAGCAGTACTTC. It yields the protein CASSQQRTGSYEQYF.

The V call is TRBV27, the J call TRBJ2-6; D remains ambiguous. This CDR3 is 15 amino acids long. Trimming removed 8 bases at V and 0 bases at J, with 11 bases between. Germline CDR1 MNHEY, CDR2 SMNVEV (reference sequence). CDR3 residues: CASGGTSSGANVLTF. CDR3 coding DNA: TGTGCCAGCGGTGGTACCAGCTCTGGGGCCAACGTCCTGACTTTC.

The chain carries TRBV6-6 and TRBJ2-7, with 10 bases fitting TRBD1. CDR1 MNHNY and CDR2 SVGAGI come from the germline V gene (reference sequence). With 7 bases clipped from V and 4 bases from J, the junction kept 4 bases outside the gene matches. This CDR3 has 13 amino acids. The CDR3: CASTEDRGYEQYF. The DNA of the CDR3 is TGTGCCAGCACCGAGGACAGGGGGTACGAGCAGTACTTC.

This chain connects TRBV15 to TRBJ2-3; perhaps TRBD1 as D (5 bases). Trimming cost V 0 bases and J 2 bases, with 9 bases left between them. The CDR3 is made up of 15 amino acids. Germline lookup yields CDR1 LNHNV and CDR2 YYDKDF (reference sequence). The CDR3 spells CATSRDGHTTDTQYF. The CDR3 nucleotides read TGTGCCACCAGCAGAGACGGACATACCACAGATACGCAGTATTTT.

This rearrangement joins TRBV19 to TRBJ1-2; TRBD1 matches at 7 bases. This CDR3 contains 15 residues. The germline V gene has CDR1 LNHDA and CDR2 SQIVND (reference sequence). Trimming took 1 base from V and 0 from J; bases not matched to a gene: 2. CDR3 sequence (DNA): TGTGCCAGTAGTATAGTAGGGACAGCTAACTATGGCTACACCTTC. Its protein is CASSIVGTANYGYTF.